One sample yielded the 22 T cell receptor beta chains listed below, sequenced in a study of T cells in Graves' hyperthyroidism and ophthalmopathy. The investigators amplified TCR beta CDR3 regions from RNA transcripts. The HTBI primer set drove a first-round RT-PCR of the TCR CDR3. One entry per CDR3 protein results from TCRdb running MiXCR on the multiplex PCR reads. Of roughly 500,000 distinct CDR3 sequences listed, about 43% are singletons. Sequencing was done on a sample of peripheral blood or thyroid tissue (not recorded which). These receptor sequences come from an adult woman with Graves' disease, either hyperthyroidism or ophthalmopathy (not recorded which).

Many counts were recorded for this clonotype. V usage is TRBV2 and J usage is TRBJ2-7, with 7 positions matching TRBD2. Germline V gene sequence: CDR1 SNHLY, CDR2 FYNNEI. V lost 7 bases, J lost 5 bases, and 8 bases stayed unmatched. CDR3 length equals 13 residues. The CDR3 DNA reads TGTGCCAGCATACTCGAGGCGGGGGACGAGCAGTACTTC. Protein sequence: CASILEAGDEQYF. Combining the CDR3 with reference TRBV2 and TRBJ2-7 gives the whole variable domain EPEVTQTPSHQVTQMGQEVILRCVPISNHLYFYWYRQILGQKVEFLVSFYNNEISEKSEIFDDQFSVERPDGSNFTLKIRSTKLEDSAMYFCASILEAGDEQYFGPGTRLTVT.

This clonotype was counted at least ten times. The V gene is TRBV6-5, the J gene TRBJ2-7; 7 nucleotides align to TRBD2. Unmatched junction bases numbered 4, after V lost 8 bases and J lost 3 bases. Germline assignment: CDR1 MNHEY and CDR2 SVGAGI. The CDR3 spans 12 residues. CDR3 protein: CASGIAGYEQYF. The CDR3 coding sequence is TGTGCCAGCGGAATAGCGGGCTACGAGCAGTACTTC.

This clonotype was observed many times. The chain couples TRBV20-1 to TRBJ2-7, with 8 bases lining up with TRBD2. V lost 3 bases, J lost 2 bases, and 9 bases stayed unmatched. Germline loops: CDR1 DFQATT, CDR2 SNEGSKA (reference sequence). The CDR3 has 15 amino acids. CDR3 nucleotide sequence: TGCAGTGCTAGTAGCGGGAAGGGAGCCCCCTACGAGCAGTACTTC. The encoded protein is CSASSGKGAPYEQYF.

This clonotype was detected many times. V usage is TRBV20-1 and J usage is TRBJ2-5; D may be TRBD1 (5 bases). Germline CDR1 DFQATT, CDR2 SNEGSKA (reference sequence). V lost 1 base to trimming and J lost 2 bases, with 5 bases between them. This CDR3 has 12 amino acids. The CDR3: CSARAGQETQYF. The DNA of the CDR3 is TGCAGTGCTAGAGCAGGGCAAGAGACCCAGTACTTC.

This clonotype was detected a few times. The V call is TRBV30, the J call TRBJ1-2; D remains unclear. The CDR3 is made up of 14 amino acids. The germline gives CDR1 GTSNPN, CDR2 SVGIG (reference sequence). Trimming stripped 3 bases from V and 7 bases from J, with 18 bases between. The CDR3 sequence: CAWRLKAGPSGYTF. Written as DNA, the CDR3 is TGTGCCTGGAGACTAAAAGCGGGCCCGTCTGGCTACACCTTC.

The sample holds a few counts of this clonotype. The chain uses TRBV10-3 and TRBJ1-5; D might be TRBD1 (6 bases). Trimming stripped 3 bases from V and 5 bases from J, with 20 bases between. The CDR3 consists of 17 residues. Germline V gene lookup returns CDR1 ENHRY and CDR2 SYGVKD. The CDR3 sequence: CAISEVDTRGWDQPQHF. The CDR3 nucleotides read TGTGCCATCAGTGAAGTGGATACCAGGGGATGGGATCAGCCCCAGCATTTT.

This clonotype was detected only once. The J gene is TRBJ1-5, the V gene TRBV19; 12 bases agree with TRBD1. Per germline, CDR1 LNHDA and CDR2 SQIVND (reference sequence). Trimming removed 7 bases from V and 5 bases from J; junction bases left unmatched: 9. This CDR3 region has 16 residues. The CDR3 nucleotides are TGTGCCAGTACCCGCGAGGGGGACAGGGGGCATCAGCCCCAGCATTTT. Its translation is CASTREGDRGHQPQHF.

This clonotype was found many times. The rearrangement joins TRBV28 to TRBJ2-7; D not certain. This CDR3 comprises 12 residues. Per the germline V gene, CDR1 is MDHEN and CDR2 is SYDVKM. With 3 bases removed from V and 6 bases from J, the gap between germline ends came to 9 bases. CDR3: CASSLTAGEQYF. The CDR3 coding sequence is TGTGCCAGCAGTTTGACGGCCGGCGAGCAGTACTTC.

As DNA, the CDR3 is TGTGCCATCAGGGCTAGCCCTCAGGAGACCCAGTACTTC. Translated, it gives CAIRASPQETQYF. The V call is TRBV10-3, the J call TRBJ2-5, with D perhaps matching TRBD2 (5 bases). V was shortened by 6 bases and J by 5 bases, with 13 bases between the two germline ends. The CDR3 is made up of 13 amino acids. Germline V CDR1 and CDR2: ENHRY, SYGVKD.

V is TRBV10-3 and J is TRBJ2-6; D possibly uses TRBD1 or TRBD2 (5 bases each). This CDR3 is 16 amino acids long. CDR1 is ENHRY and CDR2 is SYGVKD in the germline V gene. Between the trimmed V and J ends, which lost 4 bases and 0 bases, there was a span of 10 bases. CDR3 in amino acids: CAISGDAPSGANVLTF. For the CDR3, the DNA is TGTGCCATCAGTGGGGACGCCCCCTCTGGGGCCAACGTCCTGACTTTC.

This clonotype was counted many times. The CDR3, as DNA: TGTGCCAGCAGCCTAGACACCGACTCCTACGAGCAGTACTTC. Translating gives CASSLDTDSYEQYF. The J gene is TRBJ2-7, the V gene TRBV14; no definite D call. This CDR3 has 14 amino acids. Germline-derived CDR1 and CDR2 are SGHDN and FVKESK. The V and J ends lost 4 bases and 0 bases respectively, with 10 bases between them.

The table lists this clonotype with many counts. V and J are TRBV5-1 and TRBJ2-5, with D possibly matching TRBD1 (6 bases). V was pared by 0 bases and J by 4 bases, with 10 bases between. This CDR3 spans 14 amino acids. Germline V lookup: CDR1 SGHRS, CDR2 YFSETQ. The CDR3 sequence is CASSLEGVGETQYF. In DNA form, the CDR3 reads TGCGCCAGCAGCTTGGAGGGGGTCGGAGAGACCCAGTACTTC.

In DNA, the CDR3 is TGCAGTGCTAGAGTGGTGGGGAGGAAAATGAACGAGCAGTTCTTC. This gives the protein CSARVVGRKMNEQFF. The gene calls are TRBV20-1 and TRBJ2-7; TRBD2 is a possible D gene (6 bases). The DNA end favors TRBJ2-1, so the J call may be wrong. Germline V gene sequence: CDR1 DFQATT, CDR2 SNEGSKA (reference sequence). The length of the CDR3 is 15 residues.

This clonotype came up many times. This chain links TRBV15 with TRBJ1-1; 9 nucleotides line up with TRBD1. The length of the CDR3 is 13 residues. Germline trimming cut 8 bases from V and 1 base from J; bases unmatched to any gene: 2. The germline CDR1 and CDR2 sequences are LNHNV and YYDKDF (reference sequence). CDR3 protein: CATGQGTNTEAFF. Here the CDR3 DNA reads TGTGCCACCGGACAGGGGACGAACACTGAAGCTTTCTTT.

V is TRBV29-1 and J is TRBJ1-1; TRBD1 might be the D (6 bases). The germline gives CDR1 SQVTM, CDR2 ANQGSEA. V gave up 7 bases and J gave up 3 bases, with 18 bases separating them. CDR3 size: 14 residues. Here the CDR3 reads CSGRGGVEDTEAFF. The CDR3 bases are TGCAGCGGGAGAGGGGGAGTTGAAGACACTGAAGCTTTCTTT.

There are many counts of this clonotype. A much more abundant neighbour one base away suggests this may be a read error. The V gene is TRBV7-2, the J gene TRBJ2-2; a weak D match, TRBD1 (5 bases). Germline V gene sequence: CDR1 SGHTA, CDR2 FQGNSA. With 4 bases removed from V and 5 bases from J, the gap between germline ends came to 11 bases. The CDR3 consists of 14 residues. CDR3 sequence reads: CASSSAGKTGELFF. CDR3 nucleotides: TGTGCCAGCAGCTCGGCAGGGAAGACCGGGGAGCTGTTTTTT.

This clonotype was seen only a few times. The J gene is TRBJ1-4, the V gene TRBV7-2; no firm D call. Germline assignment: CDR1 SGHTA and CDR2 FQGNSA. The V end lost 2 bases, the J end lost 8 bases, and 21 bases lay between the germline ends. This CDR3 contains 17 residues. The CDR3 sequence: CASSLRLAGGNGEKLFF. CDR3 DNA sequence: TGTGCCAGCAGCTTACGTCTAGCGGGAGGTAACGGAGAAAAACTGTTTTTT.

Concerning this clonotype: This sequence may be a read error, since a much larger clone differs from it by one base. The chain is built from TRBV9 and TRBJ2-2; D is unclear. This CDR3 comprises 14 residues. V lost 4 bases, J lost 5 bases, and 12 bases lay in between. The germline gives CDR1 SGDLS, CDR2 YYNGEE. The DNA for the CDR3 is TGTGCCAGCAGCAGCCGAGGTCGGACCGGGGAGCTGTTTTTT. Residues: CASSSRGRTGELFF.

Details on this clonotype: The DNA is omitted, as the CDR3 cannot be located on it reliably, and the CDR3 follows TCRdb's listing. The chain employs TRBV15 and TRBJ2-5; TRBD1, the D gene given by the table, was not confirmed from the DNA. Germline CDR1 LNHNV, CDR2 YYDKDF (reference sequence). The CDR3 is made up of 14 amino acids, end residues included. The CDR3 spells CATFGPGAKNIQYF.

To note about this clonotype: This clone may be a read error of a much larger clone one base away. The CDR3 sequence: CAISEEGHTEAFF. The CDR3 DNA sequence: TGTGCCATCAGTGAGGAGGGGCACACTGAAGCTTTCTTT. This chain joins TRBV10-3 and TRBJ1-1, with a tentative D call TRBD1 (5 bases). Germline V gene data show CDR1 as ENHRY and CDR2 as SYGVKD. V lost 2 bases and J lost 3, with 7 bases in between. The CDR3 runs 13 residues.

This clonotype has just one count. This chain links TRBV10-3 with TRBJ1-3, with 8 bases lining up with TRBD1. Germline CDR1 is ENHRY and CDR2 is SYGVKD. The CDR3 is 14 amino acids. The ends lost 4 bases at V and 7 bases at J; junction bases unmatched: 6. CDR3 region: CAISGQGTSNTIYF. CDR3 nucleotides: TGTGCCATCAGTGGACAGGGGACAAGCAACACCATATATTTT.

This chain connects TRBV29-1 to TRBJ2-7; 7 bases align to TRBD1. CDR1 and CDR2 from the germline V gene are SQVTM and ANQGSEA. The CDR3 has 15 residues. V gave up 3 bases and J gave up 0 bases; unmatched junction bases: 8. CDR3 amino acids: CSVDSETGSSYEQYF. The CDR3 DNA is TGCAGCGTTGATTCTGAGACAGGGAGCTCCTACGAGCAGTACTTC.